This TCR beta chain came from a study of T cell responses to AZD1222 COVID-19 vaccine. Study information: Second-dose intervals near 4 or 12 weeks were combined. General observations from the study: Just a handful of AZD1222 recipients tested seropositive at baseline. Spike-specific TCR breadth and depth rose after two AZD1222 doses. White British donors predominated, females outnumbered males, and clonal diversity was possibly underestimated.

Sequencing was performed with immunoSEQ multiplex PCR; in TCRdb, only in-frame clones are kept and a portion is missing. This sample has 55,000 to 75,000 clones; about four fifths occur once, and the top ten carry 9% to 14%. Comments on this clone: Antigen unknown.

The CDR3 contains 15 residues. Trimming shortened V by 5 bases and J by 0 bases, and 14 bases separated the two germline ends. Germline CDR1 reads GTSNPN; CDR2 reads SVGIG (reference sequence). The sample here was peripheral blood, taken on day 0 of AZD1222 vaccination. This chain uses TRBV30 with TRBJ1-3; D is undetermined. The sequence was obtained from an adult in good health. CDR3 protein: CAWLSRATSGNTIYF. The CDR3 region has the DNA TGTGCCTGGCTCAGCCGGGCGACCTCTGGAAACACCATATATTTT.